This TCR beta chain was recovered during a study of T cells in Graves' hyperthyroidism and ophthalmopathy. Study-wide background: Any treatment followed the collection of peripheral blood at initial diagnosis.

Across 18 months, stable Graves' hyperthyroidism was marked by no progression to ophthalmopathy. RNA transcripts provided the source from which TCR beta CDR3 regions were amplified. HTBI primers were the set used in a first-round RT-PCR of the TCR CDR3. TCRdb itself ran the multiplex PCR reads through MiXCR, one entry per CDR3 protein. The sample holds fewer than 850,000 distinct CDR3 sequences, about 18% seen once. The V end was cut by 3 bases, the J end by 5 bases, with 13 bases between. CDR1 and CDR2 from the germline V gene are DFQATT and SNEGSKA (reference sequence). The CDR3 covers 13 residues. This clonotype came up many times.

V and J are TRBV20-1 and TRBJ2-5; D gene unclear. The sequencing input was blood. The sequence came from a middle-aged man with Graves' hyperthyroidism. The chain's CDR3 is CSARGYGRETQYF. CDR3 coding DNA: TGCAGTGCTAGGGGCTACGGCCGGGAGACCCAGTACTTC.